The rows below give T cell receptor beta chains drawn from one sample of a study of patients and donors after allogeneic stem cell transplantation. MiXCR, run by TCRdb on the RT-PCR reads, gives a single entry per CDR3 protein. Counted here are 900,000 to 1,000,000 distinct CDR3 sequences, roughly 18% occurring once; the ten biggest clones make up 6%. The sample comprised blood, either unsorted or a sorted T cell fraction (not recorded which). Source of these receptors: a human donor who was either an allogeneic HSCT recipient or a stem cell or donor lymphocyte infusion donor (not recorded which). It is not recorded whose cells these are; they may come from a transplant donor. CDR3s include the opening cysteine and the closing phenylalanine or tryptophan. Fields, in order: D gene, clone size, V gene, J gene, CDR3 protein, CDR3 DNA. D genes are given only for firm matches. Size tells how often a clone was seen (once, few, many) or the class of an expanded clone, and some rows leave it out.

-	-	TRBV29-1	TRBJ2-5	CSVEDRGAQYF	TGCAGCGTTGAAGACAGGGGGGCCCAGTACTTC
-	few	TRBV6-2/TRBV6-3	TRBJ2-7	CASSYLGAEQYF	TGTGCCAGCAGTTACCTGGGAGCCGAGCAGTACTTC
-	-	TRBV21-1	TRBJ2-1	CASSSRLAGGVEQFF	TGTGCCAGCAGCTCCCGACTAGCGGGAGGAGTTGAGCAGTTCTTC
-	few	TRBV29-1	TRBJ2-3	CSYVGGDNTDTQYF	TGCAGTTACGTAGGGGGGGATAACACAGATACGCAGTATTTT
-	-	TRBV10-3	TRBJ1-5	CAISGREYSNQPQHF	TGTGCCATCAGTGGCCGGGAATATAGCAATCAGCCCCAGCATTTT
-	few	TRBV25-1	TRBJ1-4	CASSVQGRGNEKLFF	TGTGCCAGCAGTGTACAGGGAAGGGGGAATGAAAAACTGTTTTTT
-	few	TRBV25-1	TRBJ1-2	CASSEVQGTYGYTF	TGTGCCAGCAGTGAAGTACAGGGCACCTATGGCTACACCTTC
-	-	TRBV20-1	TRBJ2-1	CSARDGRKLIYNEQFF	TGCAGTGCTAGAGATGGGAGAAAACTTATCTACAATGAGCAGTTCTTC
-	many	TRBV5-1	TRBJ2-7	CASSLPRGEEQYF	TGCGCCAGCAGCCTGCCGCGGGGAGAAGAGCAGTACTTC
TRBD2	few	TRBV12-3/TRBV12-4	TRBJ2-7	CASTEGIAGDNSYEQYF	TGTGCCAGCACAGAAGGAATAGCGGGGGACAACTCCTACGAGCAGTACTTC
TRBD2	few	TRBV20-1	TRBJ2-3	CSAGPGLGTDTQYF	TGCAGTGCTGGTCCGGGACTAGGCACAGATACGCAGTATTTT
-	few	TRBV20-1	TRBJ2-7	CSAPSGVTYEQYF	TGCAGCGCCCCCAGCGGAGTCACCTACGAGCAGTACTTC
-	few	TRBV7-2	TRBJ2-3	CASSLDGFRDTQYF	TGTGCCAGCAGCTTAGATGGCTTCAGAGATACGCAGTATTTT
-	few	TRBV5-6	TRBJ1-1	CASSYGLMNTEAFF	TGTGCCAGCAGCTACGGACTGATGAACACTGAAGCTTTCTTT
-	many	TRBV15	TRBJ1-3	CATSTHLSGNTIYF	TGTGCCACCAGCACCCATCTTTCTGGAAACACCATATATTTT
-	-	TRBV25-1	TRBJ1-6	CASSALRGGISPLHF	TGTGCCAGCAGTGCCCTCAGAGGGGGGATATCACCCCTCCACTTT
-	once	TRBV6-1	TRBJ2-1	CASSHPTASYNEQFF	TGTGCCAGCAGTCACCCAACGGCCTCCTACAATGAGCAGTTCTTC
-	many	TRBV12-3/TRBV12-4	TRBJ1-1	CASSTGRRAEAFF	TGTGCCAGCTCGACGGGGCGCAGGGCTGAAGCTTTCTTT
-	few	TRBV28	TRBJ1-5	CASSAQGNQPQHF	TGTGCCAGCAGCGCGCAGGGCAATCAGCCCCAGCATTTT
TRBD2	many	TRBV12-3/TRBV12-4	TRBJ2-1	CASSIRAGYNEQFF	TGTGCCAGCAGTATACGAGCGGGGTACAATGAGCAGTTCTTC
TRBD2	many	TRBV20-1	TRBJ2-7	CSALNRWRGSWYEQYF	TGCAGTGCTTTAAACAGATGGCGGGGGTCGTGGTACGAGCAGTACTTC
TRBD1	few	TRBV11-2	TRBJ2-1	CASSPEDRVAEQFF	TGTGCCAGCAGCCCCGAAGACAGGGTAGCTGAGCAGTTCTTC
-	-	TRBV7-2	TRBJ2-1	CASSQRVGEQFF	TGTGCCAGCAGCCAGCGAGTCGGTGAGCAGTTCTTC
-	few	TRBV7-2	TRBJ1-4	CASSLYYRTTNEKLFF	TGTGCCAGCAGCTTATATTACAGAACAACTAATGAAAAACTGTTTTTT
TRBD1	few	TRBV12-3/TRBV12-4	TRBJ1-5	CASSLTGQGGNQPQHF	TGTGCCAGCAGTTTAACGGGACAGGGAGGCAATCAGCCCCAGCATTTT
-	few	TRBV10-3	TRBJ1-5	CATGGGLYSNQPQHF	TGTGCCACTGGGGGGGGCCTTTATAGCAATCAGCCCCAGCATTTT
-	-	TRBV11-3	TRBJ2-4	CASSPFDEINIQYF	TGTGCCAGCAGCCCCTTTGATGAGATAAACATTCAGTACTTC
TRBD1	few	TRBV12-3/TRBV12-4	TRBJ2-7	CASSSDRVPYEQYF	TGTGCCAGCAGTTCGGACAGGGTCCCCTACGAGCAGTACTTC
-	few	TRBV7-3	TRBJ1-1	CASSLTKGPSAFF	TGTGCCAGCAGCTTAACGAAGGGACCCTCGGCTTTCTTT
-	-	TRBV7-2	TRBJ2-4	CASSYIRDAKNIQYF	TGTGCCAGCAGCTATATCCGGGACGCCAAAAACATTCAGTACTTC
-	-	TRBV6-2/TRBV6-3	TRBJ2-1	CASTLSAYNEQFF	TGTGCCAGCACGCTCTCCGCCTACAATGAGCAGTTCTTC
-	few	TRBV5-1	TRBJ2-3	CASSLATAGGTDTQYF	TGCGCCAGCAGCTTGGCCACGGCAGGAGGCACAGATACGCAGTATTTT
-	-	TRBV20-1	TRBJ2-7	CSAVQGWEGDEQYF	TGCAGTGCCGTACAGGGCTGGGAGGGGGACGAGCAGTACTTC
-	-	TRBV3-1	TRBJ2-1	CASSHHGGNEQFF	TGTGCCAGCAGCCACCATGGGGGAAATGAGCAGTTCTTC
TRBD2	-	TRBV5-1	TRBJ2-4	CASRPNSAGGYKNIQYF	TGCGCCAGCCGGCCGAATTCAGCGGGAGGGTACAAAAACATTCAGTACTTC
TRBD1	few	TRBV29-1	TRBJ2-2	CSVVGRGQNTGELFF	TGCAGCGTTGTGGGCAGGGGGCAGAACACCGGGGAGCTGTTTTTT
TRBD1	-	TRBV10-3	TRBJ1-5	CATTTGENQPQHF	TGTGCCACCACGACAGGGGAAAATCAGCCCCAGCATTTT
TRBD2	-	TRBV11-2	TRBJ2-3	CASSLNVIAGSSSTDTQYF	TGTGCCAGCAGCTTAAATGTGATAGCGGGGTCATCTAGCACAGATACGCAGTATTTT
-	many	TRBV29-1	TRBJ2-1	CSVESLGYNEQFF	TGCAGCGTTGAAAGTCTAGGGTACAATGAGCAGTTCTTC
-	-	TRBV10-3	TRBJ2-1	CAISELNNEQFF	TGTGCCATCAGTGAGTTGAACAATGAGCAGTTCTTC
-	few	TRBV19	TRBJ1-5	CASSQREILNQPQHF	TGTGCCAGTAGTCAGCGTGAGATCCTGAATCAGCCCCAGCATTTT